Each of the 8 T cell receptor beta chains below was sequenced from the same sample in a study of cytomegalovirus exposure and HLA in healthy donors (dated by TCRdb to the late 2010s). Libraries were prepared through the immunoSEQ multiplex PCR assay. For the multiplex PCR, a mixture combining 60 forward primers for TCR Vbeta segments and 13 reverse primers for TCR Jbeta segments was used. Here the immuneACCESS table is served through TCRdb, limited to in-frame sequences with V and J called. Missing clones are a known gap in these copies; in checked studies unresolved V genes cover under half, and the rest lacks a known reason. The sample table shows 55,000 to 80,000 clones, and approximately 75% are seen once. Jointly, the top ten make up over 7.5% of the sample. The sample was PBMCs. Receptor source: a man in his 60s in good health and CMV-seropositive.

The V call is TRBV5-4, the J call TRBJ2-1; a weak D match, TRBD2 (5 bases). V lost 6 bases to trimming and J lost 8 bases, with 24 bases between them. Germline lookup yields CDR1 SGHNT and CDR2 YYREEE (reference sequence). CDR3 length: 16 residues. The CDR3 region has the DNA TGTGCCAGCACCATTCCCGGCGAGGGCGTAGACTATGAGCAGTTCTTC. Protein: CASTIPGEGVDYEQFF.

This chain uses TRBV18 with TRBJ1-1; 8 bases align to TRBD1. The CDR3 covers 13 residues. V shed 4 bases, J shed 5 bases, and the junction held 3 bases outside the gene matches. Germline CDR1 and CDR2: KGHSH and LQKENI. CDR3 nucleotides: TGTGCCAGCTCACTGGACAGGGCAACTGAAGCTTTCTTT. Encoded protein: CASSLDRATEAFF.

The chain uses TRBV7-2 and TRBJ2-7; 7 nucleotides agree with TRBD1. The CDR3 is 13 amino acids. Germline CDR1 SGHTA, CDR2 FQGNSA. Trimming took 2 bases from V and 6 from J; bases not matched to a gene: 4. CDR3 loop: CASSLNRGIEQYF. The DNA of the CDR3 is TGTGCCAGCAGCTTAAACAGGGGAATCGAGCAGTACTTC.

The rearrangement links TRBV2 to TRBJ1-2; a weak D match, TRBD1 (5 bases). This CDR3 contains 12 residues. Trimming stripped 8 bases from V and 7 bases from J, with 14 bases between. Germline values: CDR1 SNHLY, CDR2 FYNNEI. CDR3 DNA sequence: TGTGCCAGCGACCAGGGTTTGGCTGGCTACACCTTC. Protein product: CASDQGLAGYTF.

The rearrangement links TRBV11-3 to TRBJ2-4; 9 positions match TRBD2. The CDR3 extends over 16 amino acids. V lost 5 bases, J lost 7 bases, and 12 bases stayed unmatched. Germline CDR1 reads SGHNT; CDR2 reads YENEEA. DNA of the CDR3: TGTGCCAGCAGCCGAGACCTTAGCGGGAGTGGGAACATTCAGTACTTC. Protein sequence: CASSRDLSGSGNIQYF.

The chain uses TRBV4-2 and TRBJ2-2, with a weak D call TRBD1 (7 bases). V was cut by 4 bases and J by 4 bases, with 19 bases left in between. The germline CDR1 and CDR2 sequences are LGHNA and YNFKEQ. This CDR3 has 17 amino acids. The CDR3 DNA is TGTGCCAGCAGCCTCCCTCACAGGGGAGGAGGCACCGGGGAGCTGTTTTTT. Its translation is CASSLPHRGGGTGELFF.

The genes are TRBV11-3 and TRBJ2-7; perhaps TRBD2 as D (6 bases). Germline CDR1 is SGHNT and CDR2 is YENEEA. Between the trimmed V and J ends, which lost 3 bases and 4 bases, there was a span of 16 bases. The length of the CDR3 is 15 residues. The CDR3 DNA sequence: TGTGCCAGCAGCTTGGACACAGGAGGGAGATACGAGCAGTACTTC. It is translated as CASSLDTGGRYEQYF.

Of note for this clone: An end of the junction differs from the germline gene, which may be a read error. CDR3 in amino acids: CASRSGTSPSYNEQLF. Here the CDR3 DNA reads TGTGCCAGCAGATCCGGGACTAGCCCCTCCTACAATGAGCAGCTCTTC. This sequence joins TRBV7-9 and TRBJ2-1, with TRBD2 identical over 9 bases. The CDR3 spans 16 residues. Germline CDR1 reads SEHNR; CDR2 reads FQNEAQ (reference sequence).